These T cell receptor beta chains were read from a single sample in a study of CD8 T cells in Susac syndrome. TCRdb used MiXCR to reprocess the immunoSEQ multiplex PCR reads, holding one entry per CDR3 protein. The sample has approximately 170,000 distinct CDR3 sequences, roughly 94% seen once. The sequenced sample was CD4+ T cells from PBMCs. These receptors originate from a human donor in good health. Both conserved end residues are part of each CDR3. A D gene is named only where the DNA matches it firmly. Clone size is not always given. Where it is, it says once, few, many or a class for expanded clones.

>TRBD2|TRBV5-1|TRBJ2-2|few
CASSSGRSSGGAYTGELFF
TGCGCCAGCAGCTCCGGCCGCTCTAGCGGGGGGGCCTATACCGGGGAGCTGTTTTTT
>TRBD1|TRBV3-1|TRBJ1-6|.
CASSQVGTGSSPLHF
TGTGCCAGCAGCCAAGTTGGGACAGGTTCATCACCCCTCCACTTT
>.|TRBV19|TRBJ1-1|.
CASRGRDTEAFF
TGTGCCAGTAGAGGACGTGACACTGAAGCTTTCTTC
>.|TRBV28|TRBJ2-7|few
CASSSGYEQYF
TGTGCCAGCAGTTCAGGGTACGAGCAGTACTTC
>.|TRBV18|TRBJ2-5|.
CASSPSQRFQETQYF
TGTGCCAGCTCACCCTCACAGAGATTTCAAGAGACCCAGTACTTC
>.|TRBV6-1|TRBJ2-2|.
CASSGPGAGELFF
TGTGCCAGCAGTGGCCCTGGGGCCGGGGAGCTGTTTTTT
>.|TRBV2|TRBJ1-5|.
CASSDSPRGNQPQHF
TGTGCCAGCAGTGACAGTCCGAGAGGCAATCAGCCCCAGCATTTT
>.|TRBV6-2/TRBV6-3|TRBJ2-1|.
CASSFRGHEQFF
TGTGCCAGCAGTTTCAGGGGCCATGAGCAGTTCTTC
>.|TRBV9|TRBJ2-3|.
CASSSQKGNTQYF
TGTGCCAGCAGCTCCCAGAAGGGAAATACGCAGTATTTT
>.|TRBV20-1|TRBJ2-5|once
CSAVRTFQETQYF
TGCAGTGCTGTAAGGACATTCCAAGAGACCCAGTACTTC
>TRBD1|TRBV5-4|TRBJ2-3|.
CASSLTGGREDTQYF
TGTGCCAGCAGCTTGACAGGGGGCAGGGAAGATACGCAGTATTTT
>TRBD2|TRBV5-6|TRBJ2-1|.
CASSVGLLYNEQFF
TGTGCCAGCAGCGTGGGACTACTTTACAATGAGCAGTTCTTC
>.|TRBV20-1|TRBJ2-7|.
CSARQQYEQYF
TGCAGTGCCCGCCAGCAGTACGAGCAGTACTTC
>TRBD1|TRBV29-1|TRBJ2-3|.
CSVEDGTASTDTQYF
TGCAGCGTTGAAGATGGGACAGCAAGCACAGATACGCAGTATTTT
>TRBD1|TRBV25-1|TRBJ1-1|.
CASRSWGTGDTEAFF
TGTGCCAGCAGGAGCTGGGGGACAGGGGACACTGAAGCTTTCTTT
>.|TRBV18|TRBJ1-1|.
CASSPSTAEAFF
TGTGCCAGCTCACCCTCGACTGCTGAAGCTTTCTTT
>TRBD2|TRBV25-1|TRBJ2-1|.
CASSLLGTSGRSYNEQFF
TGTGCCAGCAGCCTCTTGGGGACTAGCGGGAGGTCCTACAATGAGCAGTTCTTC
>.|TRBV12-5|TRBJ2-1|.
CASGDYNEQFF
TGTGCTAGTGGAGACTACAATGAGCAGTTCTTC
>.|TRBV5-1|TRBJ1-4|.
CASSLDVATNEKLFF
TGCGCCAGCAGCTTGGACGTAGCAACTAATGAAAAACTGTTTTTT
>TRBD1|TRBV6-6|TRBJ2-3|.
CASRLSGTGVKDTQYF
TGTGCCAGCAGATTATCCGGGACAGGGGTTAAAGATACGCAGTATTTT
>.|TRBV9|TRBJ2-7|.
CASSVIPGEQYF
TGTGCCAGCAGCGTAATCCCTGGCGAGCAGTACTTC
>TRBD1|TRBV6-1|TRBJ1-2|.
CASRGQGVKRNYGYTF
TGTGCCAGCAGGGGACAGGGGGTGAAAAGGAACTATGGCTACACCTTC
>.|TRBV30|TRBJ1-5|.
CAWSGGGRSNQPQHF
TGTGCCTGGAGTGGAGGGGGGCGAAGCAATCAGCCCCAGCATTTT
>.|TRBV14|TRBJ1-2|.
CASSPGFGYTF
TGTGCCAGCAGCCCAGGGTTCGGCTACACCTTC
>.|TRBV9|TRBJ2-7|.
CASSVGREPPYEQYF
TGTGCCAGCAGCGTAGGGCGGGAACCTCCCTACGAGCAGTACTTC
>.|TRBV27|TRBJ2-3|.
CASRTAAFTDTQYF
TGTGCCAGCCGGACGGCCGCGTTCACAGATACGCAGTATTTT
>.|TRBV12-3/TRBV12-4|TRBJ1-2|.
CASSLVGRSNYGYTF
TGTGCCAGCAGTTTGGTGGGCCGTAGCAACTATGGCTACACCTTC
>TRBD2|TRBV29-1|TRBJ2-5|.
CSVGLSSGTWETQYF
TGCAGCGTTGGTCTCTCTAGCGGGACGTGGGAGACCCAGTACTTC
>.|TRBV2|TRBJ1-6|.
CASSIALINSPLHF
TGTGCCAGCAGCATAGCTCTGATTAATTCACCCCTCCACTTT
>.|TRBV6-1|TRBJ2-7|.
CASRGFYEQYF
TGTGCCAGCAGAGGCTTTTACGAGCAGTACTTC
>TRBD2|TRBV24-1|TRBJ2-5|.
CATSGAIPGLAGGPQETQYF
TGTGCCACCAGTGGCGCCATCCCGGGACTAGCGGGAGGGCCCCAAGAGACCCAGTACTTC
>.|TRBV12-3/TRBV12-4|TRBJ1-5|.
CASSRAREPQHF
TGTGCCAGCAGTCGAGCCCGGGAGCCCCAGCATTTT
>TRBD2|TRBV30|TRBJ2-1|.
CAGGLAFYNEQFF
TGTGCCGGCGGACTAGCGTTTTACAATGAGCAGTTCTTC
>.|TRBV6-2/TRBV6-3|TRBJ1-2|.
CASSYTDSYGYTF
TGTGCCAGCAGTTACACGGACAGCTATGGCTACACCTTC
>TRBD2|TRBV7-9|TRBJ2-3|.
CASSLGVSGVSSTDTQYF
TGTGCCAGCAGCTTAGGCGTTAGCGGGGTTTCTAGCACAGATACGCAGTATTTT
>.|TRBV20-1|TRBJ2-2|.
CSARGAVLNTGELFF
TGCAGTGCTAGGGGGGCGGTCTTGAACACCGGGGAGCTGTTTTTT
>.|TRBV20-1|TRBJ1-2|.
CSPGQTYGYTF
TGCAGTCCCGGACAGACCTATGGCTACACCTTC
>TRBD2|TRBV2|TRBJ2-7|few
CASKAGGPYEQYF
TGTGCCAGCAAGGCGGGAGGACCCTACGAGCAGTACTTC
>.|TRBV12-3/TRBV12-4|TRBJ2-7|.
CASSLTASYEQYF
TGTGCCAGCAGTTTAACGGCAAGTTACGAGCAGTACTTC
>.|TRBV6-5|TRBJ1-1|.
CASIRRVGVSTEAFF
TGTGCCAGCATCCGACGGGTAGGGGTGTCCACTGAAGCTTTCTTT
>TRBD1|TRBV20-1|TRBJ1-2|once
CSARVMDRELSGYTF
TGCAGTGCTAGAGTTATGGACAGGGAGTTGAGTGGCTACACCTTC